Below, one TCR beta chain is given with its context. Its binding antigen is unknown. No much larger clone is present one base from it, and per-base qualities are unavailable. The study described a robust, sensitive protocol for amplifying, sequencing and analyzing TCRs, using 3' ligation of a UMI-containing oligonucleotide to TCR cDNA. For whole blood analysis, under 3 ml of peripheral blood was collected from healthy adult volunteers into Tempus tubes, and RNA was extracted following the manufacturer's instructions. Before reverse transcription, total RNA that had not been cell sorted was treated with RQ1 DNase, with a target input of about 1 to 1000 ng. Skin biopsy and whole blood libraries were made to test pipeline robustness in samples where T cells form a minority population. The sample originates from a study of naive and memory T cell subsets (dated 2017 in TCRdb). Study-level background: The figure summarizing these samples reported approximately ten blood donors, 7 tuberculin skin test biopsies and 3 saline control biopsies. Usually PCR2 was run as a SYBR Green qPCR and stopped at a set threshold, although low-input samples could use end-point PCR (roughly 6 cycles) instead.

The CDR3 spans 14 residues, from the cysteine through the phenylalanine. Only the CDR3 portion is preserved as DNA: 42 bases, with reading frame beginning at the first base. Sequences SGHTA (CDR1) and FQGTGA (CDR2) are obtained from the germline V gene. V was cut back by 3 bases and J by 2 bases, leaving a gap of 10 bases between them. The library was made by 5' RACE. The ligated cDNA was amplified by four rounds of PCR, in which nested alpha and beta constant region primers were used together with the SP2 primer. TCR RNA was reverse transcribed with SuperScript IV using alpha and beta constant region primers for the blood and skin samples. An oligonucleotide carrying the Illumina SP2 primer and a UMI was ligated to the 3' end of the cDNA by means of T4 RNA ligase 1. The 12-nucleotide UMI consisted of two random hexamers with an eight-base spacer between the hexamers to prevent hairpin formation. From the second PCR onward, the TCR alpha and beta chain libraries were handled separately, and dual indexing was used for multiplexing. After pooling, the indexed libraries were analyzed by capillary electrophoresis and sequenced on either an Illumina MiSeq or NextSeq. PhiX DNA at roughly 4.5-8% was spiked into libraries to increase base diversity and improve cluster recognition. In the source study's methods: UMIs were extracted from read 2 by Demultiplexor and combined with the TCR sequence from read 1, and reads were split according to sample indices. Decombinator identified V and J genes and V-J junctions, assigning each TCR a five-part identifier including V and J deletions. Collapsinator used UMIs to correct sequencing errors and PCR amplification heterogeneity, yielding UMI-based abundance per TCR. Identifiers were converted to nucleotide sequence by CDR3Translator and translated to amino acids, and CDR3 regions were extracted on the basis of terminal motifs. After normalization to the amount of input RNA, error-corrected alpha and beta TCR counts from blood and skin were compared. The public reads were run again by TCRdb, first through fastp at Q25 and then through MiXCR, and only productive beta chains were kept. Each CDR3 protein gets just one entry, which takes the most common genes and DNA from the rows behind it. In this record, the V and J calls reflect TCRdb's handling and not the investigators' own analysis. For this sample the table gives fewer than 40,000 distinct CDR3 sequences, of which over 15% were detected only once. The top ten clones comprise around 2.7% of the sample.

Overall results and qualifications from the work: The RNA-based method was acknowledged as potentially sensitive to TCR transcript changes with T cell activation and differentiation.

This chain is built from TRBV7-3 and TRBJ2-5; TRBD1 could be the D gene, as 7 bases match. The clonotype comes from a female donor in good health. The CDR3 sequence is CASSLGGQQETQYF. The DNA is TGTGCCAGCAGCTTGGGGGGACAGCAAGAGACCCAGTACTTC. The CDR3 plus the reference TRBV7-3 and TRBJ2-5 genes for the other parts give the full variable domain: GAGVSQTPSNKVTEKGKYVELRCDPISGHTALYWYRQSLGQGPEFLIYFQGTGAADDSGLPNDRFFAVRPEGSVSTLKIQRTERGDSAVYLCASSLGGQQETQYFGPGTRLLVL.